What follows describes a single TCR beta chain. Clinical history reported by participants formed the basis on which cohorts were assigned. This entry comes from a study of blood T cell repertoires in COVID-19. Across the study: The United States, Italy and Spain were the sources of the acute and convalescent COVID-19 samples.

Trimming removed 6 bases from V and 2 bases from J; junction bases left unmatched: 6. The CDR3 is made up of 16 amino acids. Germline CDR1 reads LGHNT; CDR2 reads FRNRAP. Assay: immunoSEQ multiplex PCR; the TCRdb copy retains only in-frame clones and omits some. The sample shows approximately 180,000 clones, 89% of them seen only once. Sequenced sample: PBMCs or T cells enriched from blood (not recorded which). The TCR originated in a woman in her forties with acute COVID-19. The J gene is TRBJ2-1, the V gene TRBV12-5; 11 nucleotides line up with TRBD2. CDR3 nucleotide sequence: TGTGCTAGTGGCATTAGCGGGAGGGCTGCCTACAATGAGCAGTTCTTC. Translation gives CASGISGRAAYNEQFF.